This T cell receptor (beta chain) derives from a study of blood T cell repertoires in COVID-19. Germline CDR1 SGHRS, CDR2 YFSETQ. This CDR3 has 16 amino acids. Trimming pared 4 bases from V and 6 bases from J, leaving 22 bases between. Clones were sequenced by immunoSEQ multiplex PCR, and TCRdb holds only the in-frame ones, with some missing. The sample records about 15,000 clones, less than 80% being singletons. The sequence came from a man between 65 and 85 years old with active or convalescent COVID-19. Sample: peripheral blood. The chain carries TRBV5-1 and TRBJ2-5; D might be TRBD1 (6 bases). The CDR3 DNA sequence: TGCGCCAGCAGCAGTGGGTTCTCAGAGAGGGGGAAGACCCAGTACTTC. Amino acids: CASSSGFSERGKTQYF.